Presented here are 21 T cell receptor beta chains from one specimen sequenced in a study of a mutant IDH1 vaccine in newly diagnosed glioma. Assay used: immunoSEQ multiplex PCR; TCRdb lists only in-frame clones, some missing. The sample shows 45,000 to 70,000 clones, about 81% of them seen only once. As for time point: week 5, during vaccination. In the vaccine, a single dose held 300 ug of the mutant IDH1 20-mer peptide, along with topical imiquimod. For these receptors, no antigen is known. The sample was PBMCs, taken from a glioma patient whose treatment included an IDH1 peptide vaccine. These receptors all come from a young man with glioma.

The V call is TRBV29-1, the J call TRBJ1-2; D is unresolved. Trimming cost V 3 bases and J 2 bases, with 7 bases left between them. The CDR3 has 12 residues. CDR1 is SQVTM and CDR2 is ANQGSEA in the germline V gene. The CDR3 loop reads CSVDTYNYGYTF. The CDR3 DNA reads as TGCAGCGTTGACACATACAACTATGGCTACACCTTC.

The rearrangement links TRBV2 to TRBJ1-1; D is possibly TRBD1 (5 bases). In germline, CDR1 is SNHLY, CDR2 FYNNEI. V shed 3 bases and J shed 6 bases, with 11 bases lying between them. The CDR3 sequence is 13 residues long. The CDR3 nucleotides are TGTGCCAGCAGTGATGCCCCGGGACCTGAAGCTTTCTTT. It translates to CASSDAPGPEAFF.

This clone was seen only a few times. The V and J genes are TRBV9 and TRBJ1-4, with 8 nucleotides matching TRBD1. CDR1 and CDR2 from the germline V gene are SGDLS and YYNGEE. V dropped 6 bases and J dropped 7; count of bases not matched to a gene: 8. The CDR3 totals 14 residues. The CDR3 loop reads CASTGQGSGEKLFF. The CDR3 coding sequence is TGTGCCAGCACCGGACAGGGATCAGGTGAAAAACTGTTTTTT.

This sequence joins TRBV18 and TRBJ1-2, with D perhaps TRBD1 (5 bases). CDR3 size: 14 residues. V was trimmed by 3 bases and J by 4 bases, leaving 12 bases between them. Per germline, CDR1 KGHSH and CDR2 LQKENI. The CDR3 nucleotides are TGTGCCAGCTCACCGACGACGGACATCTATGGCTACACCTTC. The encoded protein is CASSPTTDIYGYTF.

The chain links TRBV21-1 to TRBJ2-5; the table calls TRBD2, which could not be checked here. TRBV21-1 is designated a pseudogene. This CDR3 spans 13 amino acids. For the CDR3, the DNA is TGTGCCAGCAGGGGACTGGGTGGGGAGACCCAGTACTTC. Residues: CASRGLGGETQYF.

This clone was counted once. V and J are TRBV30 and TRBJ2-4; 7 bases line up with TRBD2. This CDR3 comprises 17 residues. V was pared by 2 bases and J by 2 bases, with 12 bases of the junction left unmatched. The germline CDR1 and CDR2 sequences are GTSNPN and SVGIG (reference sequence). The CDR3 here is CAWSMTGTTDSKNIQYF. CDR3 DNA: TGTGCCTGGAGTATGACCGGGACTACTGATTCCAAAAACATTCAGTACTTC. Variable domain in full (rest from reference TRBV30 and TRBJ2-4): SQTIHQWPATLVQPVGSPLSLECTVEGTSNPNLYWYRQAAGRGLQLLFYSVGIGQISSEVPQNLSASRPQDRQFILSSKKLLLSDSGFYLCAWSMTGTTDSKNIQYFGAGTRLSVL.

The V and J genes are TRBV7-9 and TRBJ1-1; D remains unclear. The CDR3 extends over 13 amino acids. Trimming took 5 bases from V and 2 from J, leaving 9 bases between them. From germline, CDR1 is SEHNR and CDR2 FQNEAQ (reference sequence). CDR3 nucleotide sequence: TGTGCCAGCAGCCAGGAGTCTAACACTGAAGCTTTCTTT. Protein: CASSQESNTEAFF.

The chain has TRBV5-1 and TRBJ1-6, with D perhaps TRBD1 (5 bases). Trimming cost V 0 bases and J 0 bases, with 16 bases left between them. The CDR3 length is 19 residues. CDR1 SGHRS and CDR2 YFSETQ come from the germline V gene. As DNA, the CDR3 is TGCGCCAGCAGCTTGGGATGGGCAGGGACGAGCTCCTATAATTCACCCCTCCACTTT. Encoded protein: CASSLGWAGTSSYNSPLHF.

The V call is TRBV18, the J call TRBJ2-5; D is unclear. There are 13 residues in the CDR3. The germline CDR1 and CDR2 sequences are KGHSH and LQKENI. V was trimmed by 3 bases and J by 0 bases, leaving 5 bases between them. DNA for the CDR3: TGTGCCAGCTCACCCAGGAACCAAGAGACCCAGTACTTC. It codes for CASSPRNQETQYF.

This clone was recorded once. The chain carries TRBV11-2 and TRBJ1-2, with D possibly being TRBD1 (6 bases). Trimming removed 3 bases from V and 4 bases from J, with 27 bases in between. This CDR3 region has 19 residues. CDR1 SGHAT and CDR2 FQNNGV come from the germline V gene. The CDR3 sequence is CASSFPFSLQGRPTYGYTF. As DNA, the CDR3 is TGTGCCAGCAGCTTCCCATTCTCGTTACAGGGTCGACCCACCTATGGCTACACCTTC.

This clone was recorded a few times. CDR3 sequence reads: CASSWGADQPQHF. CDR3 bases: TGTGCCAGCAGCTGGGGGGCAGATCAGCCCCAGCATTTT. V and J are TRBV5-6 and TRBJ1-5; the D gene is possibly TRBD1 (6 bases). Germline V gene lookup returns CDR1 SGHDT and CDR2 YYEEEE. The CDR3 spans 13 residues. V was clipped by 3 bases and J by 5 bases, with 9 bases between them.

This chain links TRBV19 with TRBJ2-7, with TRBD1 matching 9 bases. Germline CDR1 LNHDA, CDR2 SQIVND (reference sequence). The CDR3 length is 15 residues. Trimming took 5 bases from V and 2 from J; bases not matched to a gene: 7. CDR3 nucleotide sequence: TGTGCCAGTAGTTTCGGCCGGACAGGGGCCTACGAGCAGTACTTC. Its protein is CASSFGRTGAYEQYF.

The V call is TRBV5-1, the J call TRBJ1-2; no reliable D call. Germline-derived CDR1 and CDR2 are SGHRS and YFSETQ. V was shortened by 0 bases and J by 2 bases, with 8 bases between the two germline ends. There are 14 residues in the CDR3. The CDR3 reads CASSLGHSNYGYTF. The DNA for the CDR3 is TGCGCCAGCAGCTTGGGACACAGCAACTATGGCTACACCTTC.

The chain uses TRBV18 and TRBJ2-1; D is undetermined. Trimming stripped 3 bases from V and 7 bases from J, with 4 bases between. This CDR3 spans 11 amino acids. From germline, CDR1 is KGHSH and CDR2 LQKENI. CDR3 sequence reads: CASSPTNEQFF. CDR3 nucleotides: TGTGCCAGCTCACCTACGAATGAGCAGTTCTTC.

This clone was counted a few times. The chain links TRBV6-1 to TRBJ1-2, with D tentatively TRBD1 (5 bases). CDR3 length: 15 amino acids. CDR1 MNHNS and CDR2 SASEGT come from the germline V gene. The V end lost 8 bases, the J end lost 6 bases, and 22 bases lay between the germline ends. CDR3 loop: CASDYMAGISDGYTF. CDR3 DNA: TGTGCCAGCGATTACATGGCAGGGATAAGCGATGGCTACACCTTC.

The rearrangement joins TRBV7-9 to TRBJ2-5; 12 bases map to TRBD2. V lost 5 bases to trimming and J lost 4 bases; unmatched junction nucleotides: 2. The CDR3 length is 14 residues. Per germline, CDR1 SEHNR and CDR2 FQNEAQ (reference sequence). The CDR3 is CASSLLAGGETQYF. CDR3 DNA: TGTGCCAGCAGCCTACTAGCGGGGGGAGAGACCCAGTACTTC.

CDR3 DNA: TGTGCCAGCAGCTTAGCCCGGGCGGGTAACTATGGCTACACCTTC. It is translated as CASSLARAGNYGYTF. The chain uses TRBV7-9 and TRBJ1-2; D not resolved. V was trimmed by 0 bases and J by 1 base, leaving 9 bases between them. Germline-derived CDR1 and CDR2 are SEHNR and FQNEAQ (reference sequence). The CDR3 totals 15 residues.

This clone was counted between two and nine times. The CDR3 nucleotides are TGTGCCAGCCATCAACAGAGCAATCAGCCCCAGCATTTT. It encodes CASHQQSNQPQHF. This sequence joins TRBV18 and TRBJ1-5; D call uncertain. Per germline, CDR1 KGHSH and CDR2 LQKENI. The CDR3 sequence is 13 residues long. V was shortened by 8 bases and J by 1 base, with 9 bases between the two germline ends.

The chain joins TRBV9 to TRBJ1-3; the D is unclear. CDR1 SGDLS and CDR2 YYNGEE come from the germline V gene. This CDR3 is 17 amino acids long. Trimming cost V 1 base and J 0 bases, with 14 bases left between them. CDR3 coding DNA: TGTGCCAGCAGCGTAACGGCAGACCCTACCTCTGGAAACACCATATATTTT. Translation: CASSVTADPTSGNTIYF. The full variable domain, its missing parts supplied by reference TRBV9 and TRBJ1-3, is DSGVTQTPKHLITATGQRVTLRCSPRSGDLSVYWYQQSLDQGLQFLIQYYNGEERAKGNILERFSAQQFPDLHSELNLSSLELGDSALYFCASSVTADPTSGNTIYFGEGSWLTVV.

CDR3 DNA sequence: TGTGCCAGCAGTTTTAATCAGGGGATTGAAAAACTGTTTTTT. Amino acids: CASSFNQGIEKLFF. This chain joins TRBV28 and TRBJ1-4; weak D call: TRBD1 (6 bases). The CDR3 consists of 14 residues. Germline V lookup: CDR1 MDHEN, CDR2 SYDVKM. The V end lost 3 bases, the J end lost 7 bases, and 12 bases lay between the germline ends.

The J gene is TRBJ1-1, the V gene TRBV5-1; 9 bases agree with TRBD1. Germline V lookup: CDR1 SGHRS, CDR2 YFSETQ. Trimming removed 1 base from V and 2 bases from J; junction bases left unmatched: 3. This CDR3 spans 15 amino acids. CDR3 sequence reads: CASSLWTGANTEAFF. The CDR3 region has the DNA TGCGCCAGCAGCTTGTGGACAGGGGCCAACACTGAAGCTTTCTTT.